The entry below gives a single T cell receptor beta chain sequence along with its context. Assay used: immunoSEQ multiplex PCR; TCRdb lists only in-frame clones, some missing. The sample records around 58,000 clones, about 86% being singletons. This sample is drawn from a study of OX40 agonist ivuxolimab in advanced cancers. Study-level information: Partial responses were achieved by three patients, one with hepatocellular carcinoma and two with cutaneous melanoma.

V was cut by 3 bases and J by 1 base, with 6 bases left in between. The CDR3 has 14 residues. Germline CDR1 and CDR2: MDHEN and SYDVKM. The sample in question was CD4+ or CD8+ T cells sorted from blood, obtained in a trial of the OX40 agonist ivuxolimab. The chain recombines TRBV28 with TRBJ2-2, with unresolved D. The TCR sequence derives from an adult with an advanced solid tumor such as melanoma, head and neck, liver or kidney cancer. The CDR3 DNA is TGTGCCAGCAGTTTTTTGGGGAACACCGGGGAGCTGTTTTTT. Translated: CASSFLGNTGELFF.